These 28 T cell receptor beta chains originate from one sample sequenced in a study of human T cells and chemical hapten exposure. This sample's time point: patch test 1, 2 weeks after DPC sensitization. This sample's treatment: therapeutic diphenylcyclopropenone sensitization with weekly scalp DPC. Via MiXCR, TCRdb re-called the RACE reads, giving one row per CDR3 protein. The top ten clones hold roughly 2.4% of a sample with 380,000 or so distinct CDR3 sequences, roughly 5% of them seen once. Sample: whole blood, taken in connection with sensitization to the hapten diphenylcyclopropenone (DPC). All receptors come from a woman aged 50 to 60 with alopecia areata. Some clones in this sample may be carry-over from other donors' samples.

At least ten counts were recorded for this clonotype. The chain links TRBV30 to TRBJ1-6; D is undetermined. This CDR3 has 13 residues. Trimming left V 4 bases short and J 10 bases short, with 14 bases between. Germline loops: CDR1 GTSNPN, CDR2 SVGIG (reference sequence). This chain's CDR3 is CAWTGSMDSPLHF. The CDR3 nucleotides read TGTGCCTGGACCGGGTCGATGGACTCACCCCTCCACTTT.

This clonotype was counted many times. This chain joins TRBV14 and TRBJ1-2, with D tentatively TRBD1 (5 bases). Trimming removed 0 bases from V and 6 bases from J, with 14 bases in between. CDR1 and CDR2 (germline): SGHDN, FVKESK. CDR3 size: 15 residues. The CDR3 DNA reads TGTGCCAGCAGCCAAGATAATGCAGGGCGGGATGGCTACACCTTC. This gives the protein CASSQDNAGRDGYTF.

In this sample, this clonotype turned up many times. The rearrangement joins TRBV6-6 to TRBJ2-2, with 7 bases fitting TRBD2. The germline V gene has CDR1 MNHNY and CDR2 SVGAGI (reference sequence). J lost 4 bases, V lost 5 bases, and 7 bases had no gene match. The CDR3 has 15 amino acids. CDR3 sequence: CASSTSDWSTGELFF. For the CDR3, the DNA is TGTGCCAGCAGTACTAGCGATTGGAGCACCGGGGAGCTGTTTTTT.

The sample holds a few counts of this clonotype. The V and J genes are TRBV6-5 and TRBJ1-1; the D gene is possibly TRBD1 (5 bases). CDR1 is MNHEY and CDR2 is SVGAGI in the germline V gene. CDR3 length: 13 amino acids. The ends were cut back, 0 bases at V and 10 bases at J, with 12 bases in the middle. The CDR3 loop reads CASSYSMRGRAFF. The CDR3 DNA reads as TGTGCCAGCAGTTACTCGATGAGGGGACGAGCTTTCTTT.

Comments on this clonotype: A much more abundant neighbour one base away suggests this may be a read error. This chain uses TRBV2 with TRBJ2-1, with TRBD2 matching over 10 bases. The CDR3 spans 15 residues. V shed 5 bases and J 8 bases; nucleotides not matched to a gene: 9. Germline assignment: CDR1 SNHLY and CDR2 FYNNEI. Here the CDR3 DNA reads TGTGCCAGCAGTAAAGATAGCGGGGGGATCGATGAGCAGTTCTTC. This gives the protein CASSKDSGGIDEQFF.

This clonotype was detected ten times or more. This sequence joins TRBV11-2 and TRBJ1-6; 7 bases align to TRBD1. V shed 6 bases and J 7 bases; nucleotides not matched to a gene: 6. This CDR3 spans 14 amino acids. Germline V CDR1 and CDR2: SGHAT, FQNNGV. CDR3 amino acids: CASSRQGPNSPLHF. CDR3 in DNA: TGTGCCAGCAGTCGACAGGGACCAAATTCACCCCTCCACTTT.

In its sample, this clonotype was seen many times. This chain connects TRBV29-1 to TRBJ1-2; D may be TRBD1 (6 bases). Germline V gene lookup returns CDR1 SQVTM and CDR2 ANQGSEA. The CDR3 spans 15 residues. V dropped 6 bases and J dropped 3 bases, with 20 bases sitting between them. Here the CDR3 reads CSVSQGPRGDYGYTF. Written as DNA, the CDR3 is TGCAGCGTGAGTCAGGGGCCCCGAGGCGACTATGGCTACACCTTC.

The J gene is TRBJ1-4, the V gene TRBV4-1; 10 nucleotides agree with TRBD1. The CDR3 length is 14 residues. The ends lost 4 bases at V and 7 bases at J; junction bases unmatched: 3. Germline CDR1 reads MGHRA; CDR2 reads YSYEKL. This chain's CDR3 is CASSPRTGGEKLFF. Written as DNA, the CDR3 is TGCGCCAGCAGCCCCCGGACAGGGGGTGAAAAACTGTTTTTT.

The chain couples TRBV27 to TRBJ1-4, with unresolved D. Germline CDR1 reads MNHEY; CDR2 reads SMNVEV (reference sequence). The CDR3 covers 13 residues. Between the trimmed V and J ends, which lost 8 bases and 4 bases, there was a span of 11 bases. The CDR3 protein is CASASLINEKLFF. In nucleotides, the CDR3 is TGTGCCAGCGCTAGCCTTATTAATGAAAAACTGTTTTTT.

This clonotype was detected many times. The chain joins TRBV12-3 or TRBV12-4 to TRBJ1-1, with D possibly TRBD1 on 6 matching bases. CDR3 length equals 16 residues. V was clipped by 4 bases and J by 0 bases, with 15 bases between them. The CDR3 reads CASSSGHSGMNTEAFF. CDR3 DNA sequence: TGTGCCAGCAGTTCGGGACACTCAGGGATGAACACTGAAGCTTTCTTT.

This clonotype was observed a few times. The chain couples TRBV9 to TRBJ2-1; possibly TRBD2 for D (6 bases). There are 14 residues in the CDR3. V shed 3 bases and J shed 8 bases, with 15 bases lying between them. Germline V gene lookup returns CDR1 SGDLS and CDR2 YYNGEE. The CDR3 is CASSAAGRAHEQFF. The CDR3 DNA follows: TGTGCCAGCAGCGCTGCGGGAAGAGCGCATGAGCAGTTCTTC.

V is TRBV29-1 and J is TRBJ2-1; D gene ambiguous. The germline CDR1 and CDR2 sequences are SQVTM and ANQGSEA. V was pared by 8 bases and J by 0 bases, with 8 bases between. CDR3 length: 12 amino acids. CDR3: CSFRSSYNEQFF. The CDR3 nucleotides read TGCAGCTTTAGGAGCTCCTACAATGAGCAGTTCTTC.

This sequence joins TRBV12-3 or TRBV12-4 and TRBJ1-1, with a tentative D call TRBD1 (6 bases). CDR3 length: 13 amino acids. V was cut by 6 bases and J by 6 bases, with 14 bases left in between. The CDR3 is CASSRQAASEAFF. The DNA for the CDR3 is TGTGCCAGCAGCCGACAGGCCGCGTCTGAAGCTTTCTTT.

This clonotype occurred many times. The chain links TRBV24-1 to TRBJ2-7; D is perhaps TRBD2 (5 bases). V shed 3 bases and J shed 6 bases, with 11 bases lying between them. CDR3 size: 13 residues. Germline lookup yields CDR1 KGHDR and CDR2 SFDVKD. CDR3 in amino acids: CATSDRSGSEQYF. The CDR3 DNA reads TGTGCCACCAGTGATAGATCGGGGAGCGAGCAGTACTTC.

This clonotype was counted at least ten times. As DNA, the CDR3 is TGCAGCGTTGCCCCCAGCCCCCTCGAGCAGTACTTC. Its protein is CSVAPSPLEQYF. The J gene is TRBJ2-7, the V gene TRBV29-1; D remains unclear. Germline V gives CDR1 SQVTM, CDR2 ANQGSEA. CDR3 size: 12 residues. With 4 bases removed from V and 6 bases from J, the gap between germline ends came to 13 bases.

This clonotype was found many times. This chain uses TRBV7-8 with TRBJ2-2; 7 bases agree with TRBD1. The CDR3 is 16 amino acids. From germline, CDR1 is SGHVS and CDR2 FQNEAQ. V trimming: 3 bases; J trimming: 7 bases; junction bases outside the gene matches: 11. The DNA of the CDR3 is TGTGCCAGCAGCTTCTCCTCCCCTGACAGGGTCGGGGAGCTGTTTTTT. Translation gives CASSFSSPDRVGELFF.

With regard to this clonotype: Since a much larger clone is just one base distant, this may be a read error. V usage is TRBV3-1 and J usage is TRBJ1-1, with a tentative D call TRBD1 (6 bases). Germline CDR1 and CDR2: LGHDT and YNNKEL (reference sequence). The ends were cut back, 8 bases at V and 5 bases at J, with 18 bases in the middle. The CDR3 consists of 14 residues. The CDR3 DNA reads as TGTGCCAGCGGCCCTCAGGGGAAGTGGACTGAAGCTTTCTTT. Translating it yields CASGPQGKWTEAFF.

The chain joins TRBV12-3 or TRBV12-4 to TRBJ1-5, with a tentative D call TRBD1 (5 bases). Trimming pared 6 bases from V and 7 bases from J, leaving 19 bases between. There are 15 residues in the CDR3. CDR3 in DNA: TGTGCCAGCAGATCCGGGACCCCGGCAGGGCAGCCCCAGCATTTT. This translates into CASRSGTPAGQPQHF.

The chain combines TRBV29-1 with TRBJ2-7; a possible D gene is TRBD2 (5 bases). Trimming left V 7 bases short and J 5 bases short, with 18 bases between. The CDR3 is made up of 13 amino acids. Germline V gene data show CDR1 as SQVTM and CDR2 as ANQGSEA. This chain's CDR3 is CSARAGEGNEQYF. CDR3 bases: TGCAGCGCCCGGGCCGGGGAAGGCAACGAGCAGTACTTC.

V is TRBV5-1 and J is TRBJ1-4, with D possibly being TRBD1 (6 bases). The CDR3 contains 14 residues. CDR1 and CDR2 from the germline V gene are SGHRS and YFSETQ. Trimming removed 0 bases from V and 7 bases from J, with 10 bases in between. The CDR3 loop reads CASSLEQGSEKLFF. The DNA for the CDR3 is TGCGCCAGCAGCTTGGAACAGGGTTCTGAAAAACTGTTTTTT.

This clonotype was counted only a few times. The V gene is TRBV5-6, the J gene TRBJ2-1; TRBD1 or TRBD2 may be the D gene (5 bases each). This CDR3 region has 13 residues. Trimming stripped 6 bases from V and 8 bases from J, with 15 bases between. Per germline, CDR1 SGHDT and CDR2 YYEEEE. This CDR3 reads CASKGTALDEQFF. The CDR3 DNA sequence: TGTGCCAGCAAGGGGACGGCCTTGGATGAGCAGTTCTTC.

This clonotype was recorded at least ten times. V is TRBV7-2 and J is TRBJ1-5, with D possibly matching TRBD1 (5 bases). Trimming stripped 1 base from V and 3 bases from J, with 10 bases between. The CDR3 is 15 amino acids. CDR1 and CDR2 (germline): SGHTA, FQGNSA. CDR3 sequence (DNA): TGTGCCAGCAGCTTAGAAGACAGCGTCAATCAGCCCCAGCATTTT. Its protein product is CASSLEDSVNQPQHF.

This clonotype was recorded at least ten times. The chain uses TRBV6-2 or TRBV6-3 and TRBJ2-7; D is unclear. Trimming took off 2 bases at V and 2 bases at J, with 13 bases between the two ends. The CDR3 contains 15 residues. Looked up from germline, CDR1 is MNHEY and CDR2 is SVGEGT. CDR3 region: CASSYGRPRPYEQYF. CDR3 bases: TGTGCCAGCAGTTACGGCCGCCCAAGGCCCTACGAGCAGTACTTC.

The chain couples TRBV20-1 to TRBJ2-2; TRBD2 matches 9 bases. V was pared by 5 bases and J by 4 bases, with 8 bases of the junction left unmatched. Germline CDR1 reads DFQATT; CDR2 reads SNEGSKA (reference sequence). The CDR3 is made up of 15 amino acids. DNA for the CDR3: TGCAGTGCTGGGGGGCCTAGCGGGGCCACCGGGGAGCTGTTTTTT. Translating gives CSAGGPSGATGELFF.

Worth noting for this clonotype: One base away lies a much larger clone, so this may be a sequencing read error. V is TRBV9 and J is TRBJ1-3; tentatively, D is TRBD1 (6 bases). Germline V gene lookup returns CDR1 SGDLS and CDR2 YYNGEE. The CDR3 contains 16 residues. The V gene lost 4 bases and the J gene lost 0 bases, with 14 bases spanning the gap. The CDR3 protein is CASSIRGHRSGNTIYF. The CDR3 DNA is TGTGCCAGCAGCATTCGGGGGCACCGCTCTGGAAACACCATATATTTT.

This clonotype was detected many times. This chain joins TRBV6-5 and TRBJ1-1, with D uncertain. The CDR3 spans 13 residues. The germline V gene has CDR1 MNHEY and CDR2 SVGAGI. Trimming stripped 6 bases from V and 7 bases from J, with 15 bases between. As DNA, the CDR3 is TGTGCCAGCAGACTTGGACGGCATCTTGAAGCTTTCTTT. Its translation is CASRLGRHLEAFF.

V usage is TRBV27 and J usage is TRBJ2-2, with 9 bases lining up with TRBD2. There are 14 residues in the CDR3. V was pared by 3 bases and J by 8 bases, with 4 bases of the junction left unmatched. CDR1 is MNHEY and CDR2 is SMNVEV in the germline V gene (reference sequence). The CDR3 region has the DNA TGTGCCAGCAGTTTGGCGGGAGGGCTGGGGGAGCTGTTTTTT. It is translated as CASSLAGGLGELFF.

This clonotype was seen ten or more times. This sequence joins TRBV4-1 and TRBJ1-2; D is undetermined. The CDR3 runs to 13 residues. Trimming removed 5 bases at V and 5 bases at J, with 12 bases between. Germline lookup yields CDR1 MGHRA and CDR2 YSYEKL. For the CDR3, the DNA is TGCGCCAGCAGCTCGGACGGAACATATGGCTACACCTTC. It codes for CASSSDGTYGYTF.